Listed below are T cell receptor beta chains from one sample, sequenced in a study of blood T cell repertoires in COVID-19. Measured with immunoSEQ multiplex PCR; TCRdb has only the in-frame clones, and not every one. Here the sample spans more than 250,000 clones, 65% to 90% being singletons. The source material was peripheral blood. Receptors originate from a man in his fifties or sixties with active or convalescent COVID-19. Both conserved end residues are trimmed from each CDR3. A D gene is named only where the DNA matches it firmly.

d_call j_call v_call cdr3_aa
TRBD1 TRBJ1-1 TRBV7-6 ASSLDQGALGTEAF
TRBD1 TRBJ1-6 TRBV6-5 ASSKQGAKHSPLH
. TRBJ2-1 TRBV28 ASSLSGYGQF
. TRBJ2-5 TRBV4-1 ASSPKSETETQY
TRBD1 TRBJ1-2 TRBV7-9 ASSSGTGDYGYT
. TRBJ2-7 TRBV5-1 ASSLMTGVYEQY
TRBD1 TRBJ1-2 TRBV6-5 ASSYSGQSNYGYT
TRBD2 TRBJ2-1 TRBV5-1 ASSLGEGSYNEQF
. TRBJ1-3 TRBV7-9 ASSPDSAGNTIY
. TRBJ2-5 TRBV6-6 ASQPGDSWQTQY